This is a list of T cell receptor beta chains from one sample in a study of T cell responses to AZD1222 COVID-19 vaccine. Produced via immunoSEQ multiplex PCR; TCRdb's table is partial and in-frame only. The sample comprises some 120,000 clones, 75% to 95% of which are singletons, and under 4.5% rests with the top ten. This specimen was peripheral blood, taken 28 days after the second dose of the MenACWY control vaccine. The receptors were sampled from an adult who received the MenACWY meningococcal vaccine as a control. Both conserved end residues are part of each CDR3. D genes are given only for firm matches. The size of a clone is reported for some rows only, either as once, few or many, or as a class for expanded clones.

j_call d_call v_call clone_size cdr3_nt cdr3_aa
TRBJ1-5 TRBD1 TRBV7-9 - TGTGCCAGCAGCTTAGAGGACAGGGGATTCAATCAGCCCCAGCATTTT CASSLEDRGFNQPQHF
TRBJ2-1 - TRBV3-1/TRBV3-2 once TGTGCCAGCAGCCACCGAAAGGAGACCGCGTGGAGCTCCTACAATGAGCAGTTCTTC CASSHRKETAWSSYNEQFF
TRBJ2-3 - TRBV28 - TGTGCCAGCAGTTTATCCCAGCCACAGGGAGAATCGCAGTATTTT CASSLSQPQGESQYF
TRBJ2-1 TRBD2 TRBV7-3 - TGTGCCAGCAGCAAGGGACTAGAGAGTGAGCAGTTCTTC CASSKGLESEQFF
TRBJ1-1 TRBD1 TRBV6-5 - TGTGCCAGCAGCCAACAGGGGAGGACTGAAGCTTTCTTT CASSQQGRTEAFF
TRBJ2-1 TRBD2 TRBV27 - TGTGCCAGCAGTTCGGGGGGACGGGTGTTCTTC CASSSGGRVFF
TRBJ1-2 - TRBV7-2 - TGTGCCAGCAGCTTAGGAGGGACCAGAAGGGTTTACTATGGCTACACCTTC CASSLGGTRRVYYGYTF
TRBJ1-2 TRBD1 TRBV11-2 - TGTGCCAGCAGCTTAGAGGCAGGGGGCGGTGGTATCTATGGCTACACCTTC CASSLEAGGGGIYGYTF
TRBJ1-2 - TRBV11-2 - TGTGCCAGCAGCTTAAGGGCCGCTAAAGGGAACTATGGCTACACCTTC CASSLRAAKGNYGYTF
TRBJ1-3 TRBD1 TRBV2 - TGTGCCAGCAGTGTCACACAGGGGCTCGGAAACACCATATATTTT CASSVTQGLGNTIYF
TRBJ2-6 - TRBV7-2 - TGTGCCAGCACACTCCACAGGAGCTCTGGGGCCAACGTCCTGACTTTC CASTLHRSSGANVLTF
TRBJ2-3 - TRBV10-3 - TGTGCCATCAGTCGAAGCACAGATACGCAGTATTTT CAISRSTDTQYF
TRBJ2-7 - TRBV11-3 - TGTGCCAGCAGCGGGGGAGGGGGTAGCGACGAGCAGTACTTC CASSGGGGSDEQYF
TRBJ2-1 - TRBV3-1/TRBV3-2 - TGTGCCAGCAGCAAAGACAGGAACTCCTACAATGAGCAGTTCTTC CASSKDRNSYNEQFF
TRBJ1-4 TRBD1 TRBV29-1 - TGCAGCGTTAGTCAGGGGGATGAAAAACTGTTTTTT CSVSQGDEKLFF
TRBJ2-6 - TRBV6-5 - TGTGCCAGCAGTCCACGGGGCTCTGAGGCCAACGTCCTGACTTTC CASSPRGSEANVLTF
TRBJ2-7 TRBD2 TRBV7-9 once TGTGCCAGCAGCCCCGGGGGGGGGTCCTACGAGCAGTACTTC CASSPGGGSYEQYF
TRBJ2-1 - TRBV5-4 - TGTGCCAGCAGCTTGGTGGCGGGTGGCTACAATGAGCAGTTCTTC CASSLVAGGYNEQFF
TRBJ1-6 - TRBV18 - TGTGCCAGCTCAGGTACAGGGCACTATAATTCACCCCTCCACTTT CASSGTGHYNSPLHF
TRBJ1-4 - TRBV6-5 - TGTGCCAGCAGTTACTCAGGGGAGGGTGAAAAACTGTTTTTT CASSYSGEGEKLFF
TRBJ1-1 - TRBV7-6 - TGTGCCAGCAGCTCGAACACTGAAGCTTTCTTT CASSSNTEAFF
TRBJ1-1 - TRBV18 - TGTGCCAGCTCACTACAGGCGGGAGCTGTTAACACTGAAGCTTTCTTT CASSLQAGAVNTEAFF
TRBJ1-5 TRBD1 TRBV7-8 - TGTGCCAGCAGCTTAGGGACAGGGAATAGCAATCAGCCCCAGCATTTT CASSLGTGNSNQPQHF
TRBJ2-1 - TRBV5-4 - TGTGCCAGCAGCTTGGTCGGCCTGGAGGATGAGCAGTTCTTC CASSLVGLEDEQFF
TRBJ2-2 TRBD2 TRBV4-2 once TGTGCCAGCAGCCCTCGGACTAGCGGGTTCACCGGGGAGCTGTTTTTT CASSPRTSGFTGELFF
TRBJ1-2 TRBD1 TRBV14 - TGTGCCAGCAGCCAAAACATGGACAGGCTCTATGGCTACACCTTC CASSQNMDRLYGYTF
TRBJ2-1 - TRBV12-3/TRBV12-4 - TGTGCCACTTCGACCCGGTACGATGAGCAGTTCTTC CATSTRYDEQFF
TRBJ1-2 - TRBV6-4 - TGTGCCAGCAGACCAGGGTCTAACTATGGCTACACCTTC CASRPGSNYGYTF
TRBJ2-7 TRBD1 TRBV28 once TGTGCCAGCAGTTCAGGACAGGGTCATTGGGAGCAGTACTTC CASSSGQGHWEQYF
TRBJ2-2 TRBD2 TRBV6-2/TRBV6-3 - TGTGCCAGCAGCCCTAGCGGGTACACCGGGGAGCTGTTTTTT CASSPSGYTGELFF
TRBJ1-1 - TRBV18 - TGTGCCAGCTCACCACTGGGAACTGAAGCTTTCTTT CASSPLGTEAFF
TRBJ2-7 - TRBV3-1/TRBV3-2 once TGTGCCAGCAGCCGGACCGCCGTCGAGCAGTACTTC CASSRTAVEQYF
TRBJ1-1 TRBD1 TRBV19 - TGTGCCAGTAGTGTCGGGACAGGGGGCAACCCTGAAGCTTTCTTT CASSVGTGGNPEAFF
TRBJ2-1 TRBD2 TRBV10-3 - TGTGCCATCAGCGATAGACTAGCGGGAGCCTACAATGAGCAGTTCTTC CAISDRLAGAYNEQFF
TRBJ1-1 - TRBV19 once TGTGCCAGTAAATTTCCAGGGAACACTGAAGCTTTCTTT CASKFPGNTEAFF
TRBJ1-1 - TRBV12-5 - TGTGCTAGTGGTTTGCTTGACAGCACTGAAGCTTTCTTT CASGLLDSTEAFF
TRBJ2-1 TRBD2 TRBV5-5 once TGTGCCAGCAGCTTGTACACTAGCGGGAACAATGAGCAGTTCTTC CASSLYTSGNNEQFF
TRBJ2-7 TRBD2 TRBV7-6 - TGTGCCAGCAGCTTAGGCGGGAGAAACTACGAGCAGTACTTC CASSLGGRNYEQYF
TRBJ2-6 - TRBV19 - TGTGCCAGCACAGACAGGCCTCGGAGCTCTGGGGCCAACGTCCTGACTTTC CASTDRPRSSGANVLTF
TRBJ2-7 - TRBV20-1 - TGCAGTGCTAGTCTGTCCTCCTACGAGCAGTACTTC CSASLSSYEQYF
TRBJ2-6 - TRBV25-1 - TGTGCCAGCAGTGAGAATCTAGCGTCTGGGGCCAACGTCCTGACTTTC CASSENLASGANVLTF
TRBJ2-3 - TRBV21-1 - TGTGCCAGCAGCAAAGCGACTAGCGTTAGCACAGATACGCAGTATTTT CASSKATSVSTDTQYF
TRBJ2-4 TRBD2 TRBV5-1 - TGCGCCAGCAGCTCCCGGGGGGGAGTGCACATTCAGTACTTC CASSSRGGVHIQYF
TRBJ1-4 - TRBV5-4 - TGTGCCAGCAGCTGGGGGAACACTAATGAAAAACTGTTTTTT CASSWGNTNEKLFF
TRBJ2-3 - TRBV21-1 once TGTGCCAGCAGCAAAGAGGGACCTAGCGGGTGCACAGATACGCAGTATTTT CASSKEGPSGCTDTQYF
TRBJ2-7 - TRBV18 - TGTGCCAGCTCACCACCGAGCTCAGGGAGCTGGGGCGAGCAGTACTTC CASSPPSSGSWGEQYF
TRBJ2-2 - TRBV19 - TGTGCCAGTTTGGATGGAGGGGGCTCCGGGGAGCTGTTTTTT CASLDGGGSGELFF
TRBJ1-4 - TRBV11-2 - TGTGCCAGCAGTCCAGGGCCAGCAACTAATGAAAAACTGTTTTTT CASSPGPATNEKLFF
TRBJ1-5 - TRBV28 - TGTGCCAGCAGTTTAGTAAGGGGCCTTAGCAATCAGCCCCAGCATTTT CASSLVRGLSNQPQHF
TRBJ2-7 TRBD1 TRBV7-2 - TGTGCCAGCAGCCAAACCACAGGGGACCACTACGAGCAGTACTTC CASSQTTGDHYEQYF
TRBJ2-5 - TRBV7-9 - TGTGCCAGCAGCCGGACTCAAGAGACCCAGTACTTC CASSRTQETQYF
TRBJ1-2 - TRBV28 - TGTGCCAGCAGTTTGGGGGGCGGGGTCTACTATGGCTACACCTTC CASSLGGGVYYGYTF
TRBJ2-1 TRBD2 TRBV3-1/TRBV3-2 few TGTGCCAGCAGCCAAGAGACCTTTGAGACTAGCGGGTCTAATGAGCAGTTCTTC CASSQETFETSGSNEQFF